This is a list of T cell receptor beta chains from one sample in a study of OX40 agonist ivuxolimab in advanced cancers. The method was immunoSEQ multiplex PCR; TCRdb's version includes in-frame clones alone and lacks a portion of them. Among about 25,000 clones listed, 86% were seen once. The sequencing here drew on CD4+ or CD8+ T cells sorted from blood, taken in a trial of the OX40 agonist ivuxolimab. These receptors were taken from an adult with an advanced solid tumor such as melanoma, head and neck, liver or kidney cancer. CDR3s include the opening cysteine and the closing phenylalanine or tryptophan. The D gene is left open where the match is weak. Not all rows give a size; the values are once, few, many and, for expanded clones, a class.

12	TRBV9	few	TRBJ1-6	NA	TGTGCCAGCAGCCGAGATAATTCACCCCTCCACTTT	CASSRDNSPLHF
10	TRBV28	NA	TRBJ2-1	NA	TGTGCCAGTCGACGGACAGAGCAGTTCTTC	CASRRTEQFF
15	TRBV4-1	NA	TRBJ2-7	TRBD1	TGCGCCAGCAGCCACGCGACAGGGGGTTCCTACGAGCAGTACTTC	CASSHATGGSYEQYF
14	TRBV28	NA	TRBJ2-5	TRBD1	TGTGCCAGCAGTTTCAGGACAGGGGTTGTAGAGCAGTACTTC	CASSFRTGVVEQYF
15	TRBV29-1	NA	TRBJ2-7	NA	TGCAGCGTTGAAGTAGGGGACGGGAGCTCCTACGAGCAGTACTTC	CSVEVGDGSSYEQYF
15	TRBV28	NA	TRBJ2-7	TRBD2	TGTGCCAGCAGTTTTTCGGCGGGAGGGCCCTACGAGCAGTACTTC	CASSFSAGGPYEQYF
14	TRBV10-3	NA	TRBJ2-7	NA	TGTGCCATCAGGCCGGCGGACAGCACATACGAGCAGTACTTC	CAIRPADSTYEQYF
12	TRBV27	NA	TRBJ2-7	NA	TGTGCCAGCAGTTCCAGGGCCTACGAGCAGTACTTC	CASSSRAYEQYF
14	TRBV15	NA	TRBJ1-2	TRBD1	TGTGCCACCAGTGGGGACAGGGAAGGCTATGGCTACACCTTC	CATSGDREGYGYTF
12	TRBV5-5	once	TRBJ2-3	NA	TGTGCCAGCAGCTCGATCACAGATACGCAGTATTTT	CASSSITDTQYF
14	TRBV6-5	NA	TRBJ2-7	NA	TGTGCCAGCAGTTTCGGGTCTGAGGGCACCGAGCAGTACTTC	CASSFGSEGTEQYF
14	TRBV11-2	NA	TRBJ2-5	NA	TGTGCCAGCAGCCCCTTTGGGAGAAAAGAGACCCAGTACTTC	CASSPFGRKETQYF
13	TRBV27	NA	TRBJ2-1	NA	TGTGCCAGCAGTTTGGGGGGCCACAATGAGCAGTTCTTC	CASSLGGHNEQFF
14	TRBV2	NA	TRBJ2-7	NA	TGTGCCAGCACCTCCGGGACTGGGGGCCACGAGCAGTACTTC	CASTSGTGGHEQYF
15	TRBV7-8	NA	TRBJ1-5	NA	TGTGCCAGCAGCCTCATCAGAGAGACTTGGCAGCCCCAGCATTTT	CASSLIRETWQPQHF
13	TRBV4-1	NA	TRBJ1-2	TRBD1	TGCGCCAGCAGTCACCGGGACAGCTATGGCTACACCTTC	CASSHRDSYGYTF
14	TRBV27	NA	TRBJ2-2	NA	TGTGCCAGCAGTTCAGGGGCCAACACCGGGGAGCTGTTTTTT	CASSSGANTGELFF
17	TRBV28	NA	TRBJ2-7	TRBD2	TGTGCCAGCAGTTTAGGGGGCGCTAGCGGGAGATCAAACGAGCAGTACTTC	CASSLGGASGRSNEQYF
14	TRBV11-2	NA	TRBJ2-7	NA	TGTGCCAGCGCCTGGGGACCGAGCTCCTACGAGCAGTACTTC	CASAWGPSSYEQYF
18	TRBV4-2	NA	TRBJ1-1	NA	TGTGCCAGCAGCCCCCCCGGGGATTCGGGGAGGGGGGACACTGAAGCCTTCTTT	CASSPPGDSGRGDTEAFF
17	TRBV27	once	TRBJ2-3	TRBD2	TGTGCCAGCAGTCCGCCCCCCGGACTAGCGTGGGGAGATACGCAGTATTTT	CASSPPPGLAWGDTQYF
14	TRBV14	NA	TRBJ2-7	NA	TGTGCCAGCAGCCAAGTGCAGGGGAGGTACGAGCAGTACTTC	CASSQVQGRYEQYF
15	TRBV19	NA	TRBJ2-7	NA	TGTGCCAGTAGTTTCAGGCCAGGAGGGACCTACGAGCAGTACTTC	CASSFRPGGTYEQYF
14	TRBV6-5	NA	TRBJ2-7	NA	TGTGCCAGCAGTTCCGGGACGGGAGTCTACGAGCAGTACTTC	CASSSGTGVYEQYF
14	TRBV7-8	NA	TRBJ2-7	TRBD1	TGTGCCAGCAGCTTGGACAGGGGGATAGCCGAGCAGTACTTC	CASSLDRGIAEQYF
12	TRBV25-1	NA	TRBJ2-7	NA	TGTGCCAGCAGTGTGACAGTCTACGAGCAGTACTTC	CASSVTVYEQYF
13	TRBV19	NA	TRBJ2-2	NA	TGTGCCAGTAGTATGGCGGGGAGCGGGGAGCTGTTTTTT	CASSMAGSGELFF
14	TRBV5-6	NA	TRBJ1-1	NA	TGTGCCAGCAGCTTCGTAAGGGGTCGCACTGAAGCTTTCTTT	CASSFVRGRTEAFF
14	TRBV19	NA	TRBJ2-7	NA	TGTGCCAGTAGTATGGGATCGGGGCCCTACGAGCAGTACTTC	CASSMGSGPYEQYF
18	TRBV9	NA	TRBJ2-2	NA	TGTGCCAGCAGCACGGAGCTAGGGACCCCAGCCAACACCGGGGAGCTGTTTTTT	CASSTELGTPANTGELFF
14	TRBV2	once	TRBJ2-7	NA	TGTGCCAGCAGTGAAGCGCTCTCCGGTTTCGAGCAGTACTTC	CASSEALSGFEQYF
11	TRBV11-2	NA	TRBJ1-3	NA	TGTGCCAGCCTAGTTGGAAACACCATATATTTT	CASLVGNTIYF
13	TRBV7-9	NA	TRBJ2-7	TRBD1	TGTGCCAGCACGGGACAGGGACGCTACGAGCAGTACTTC	CASTGQGRYEQYF
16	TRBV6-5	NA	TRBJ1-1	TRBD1	TGTGCCAGCAGTTACTCGCGGGACAGGGGGCAAACTGAAGCTTTCTTT	CASSYSRDRGQTEAFF
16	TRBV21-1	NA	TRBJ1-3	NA	TGTGCCAGCAGCAAATTAGGCAGGGATAAACGAAACACCATATATTTT	CASSKLGRDKRNTIYF
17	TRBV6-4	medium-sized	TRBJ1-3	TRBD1	TGTGCCAGCAGTGACTCCCCGGGACAGGCCTCTGGAAACACCATATATTTT	CASSDSPGQASGNTIYF
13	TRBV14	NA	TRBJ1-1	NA	TGTGCCAGCAGCCTGGCGATGAACACTGAAGCTTTCTTT	CASSLAMNTEAFF
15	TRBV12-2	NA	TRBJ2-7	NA	TGTGCAAGTCGCTTTAGCGGGAGGGCCCCGGGCGAGCAGTACTTC	CASRFSGRAPGEQYF
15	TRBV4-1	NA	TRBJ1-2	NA	TGCGCCAGCAGCCGGGACCTACAGGGATTTAACGGCTACACCTTC	CASSRDLQGFNGYTF
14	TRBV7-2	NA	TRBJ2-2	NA	TGTGCCAGCAGCTTAACTTGGCGCACCGGGGAGCTGTTTTTT	CASSLTWRTGELFF
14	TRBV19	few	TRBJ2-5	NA	TGTGCCAGTAGTCTACCCGGGGGAGGAGAGACCCAGTACTTC	CASSLPGGGETQYF
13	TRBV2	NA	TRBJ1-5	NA	TGTGCCAGCAGTGGCCAGGGAGAACAGCCCCAGCATTTT	CASSGQGEQPQHF
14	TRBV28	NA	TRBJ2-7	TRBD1	TGTGCCAGCAGACGGGACAGCAACTTCTACGAGCAGTACTTC	CASRRDSNFYEQYF
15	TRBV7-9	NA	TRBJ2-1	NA	TGTGCCAGCAGCCCGAACGGCGGGGGCCGGGATGAGCAGTTCTTC	CASSPNGGGRDEQFF